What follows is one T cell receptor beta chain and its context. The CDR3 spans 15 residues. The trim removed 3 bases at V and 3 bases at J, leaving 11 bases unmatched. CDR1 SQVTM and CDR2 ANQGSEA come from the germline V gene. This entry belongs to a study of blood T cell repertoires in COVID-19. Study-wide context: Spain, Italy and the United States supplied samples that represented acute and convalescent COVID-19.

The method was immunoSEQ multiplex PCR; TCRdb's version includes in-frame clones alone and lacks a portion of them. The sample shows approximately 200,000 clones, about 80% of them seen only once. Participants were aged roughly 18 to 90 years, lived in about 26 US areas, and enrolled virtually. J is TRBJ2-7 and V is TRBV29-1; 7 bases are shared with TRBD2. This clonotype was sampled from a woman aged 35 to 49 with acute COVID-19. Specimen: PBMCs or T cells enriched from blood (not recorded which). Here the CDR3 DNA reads TGCAGCGTTGAGGGATGGGGAGGGAAAGTCTACGAGCAGTACTTC. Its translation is CSVEGWGGKVYEQYF.